The 21 T cell receptor beta chains in this list originate from one sample, sequenced in a study of technical replicates of blood from four donors. The method was immunoSEQ multiplex PCR; TCRdb's version includes in-frame clones alone and lacks a portion of them. The data contain 65,000 to 80,000 clones, almost 99% of them singletons. Specimen: T cells isolated from PBMCs. The receptor set was obtained from a human donor in good health.

The chain links TRBV4-2 to TRBJ2-7, with D perhaps TRBD2 (6 bases). The CDR3 has 15 residues. Germline CDR1 and CDR2: LGHNA and YNFKEQ. The V end lost 3 bases, the J end lost 7 bases, and 19 bases lay between the germline ends. CDR3 loop: CASSHGVTGALEQYF. The CDR3 DNA reads as TGTGCCAGCAGCCACGGTGTGACGGGAGCACTTGAGCAGTACTTC.

This chain uses TRBV6-5 with TRBJ1-2; 9 bases map to TRBD1. Germline-derived CDR1 and CDR2 are MNHEY and SVGAGI. This CDR3 region has 16 residues. Trimming removed 0 bases from V and 1 base from J; junction bases left unmatched: 3. CDR3 sequence (DNA): TGTGCCAGCAGTTACTCGAGGACAGGGGTTAACTATGGCTACACCTTC. This gives the protein CASSYSRTGVNYGYTF.

This chain uses TRBV19 with TRBJ2-3; TRBD2 matches at 14 bases. Trimming took 5 bases from V and 0 from J; bases not matched to a gene: 10. This CDR3 comprises 19 residues. Germline V CDR1 and CDR2: LNHDA, SQIVND (reference sequence). The DNA for the CDR3 is TGTGCCAGTAGTCGGAGGGGGACTAGCGGGAGTTCTAGCACAGATACGCAGTATTTT. Translated: CASSRRGTSGSSSTDTQYF.

This chain links TRBV27 with TRBJ2-5; TRBD1 agrees at 7 bases. The CDR3 consists of 18 residues. J lost 2 bases, V lost 3 bases, and 15 bases had no gene match. Germline V gene sequence: CDR1 MNHEY, CDR2 SMNVEV (reference sequence). The CDR3 sequence is CASSLGVRRDSKQETQYF. CDR3 DNA: TGTGCCAGCAGTTTGGGGGTACGCCGGGACAGCAAACAAGAGACCCAGTACTTC.

The genes are TRBV2 and TRBJ1-2; possibly TRBD1 for D (6 bases). Germline V gene sequence: CDR1 SNHLY, CDR2 FYNNEI. Trimming pared 5 bases from V and 3 bases from J, leaving 7 bases between. This CDR3 has 12 amino acids. The CDR3 region is CASSYRDYGYTF. CDR3 bases: TGTGCCAGCAGTTACAGGGACTATGGCTACACCTTC.

The chain recombines TRBV7-3 with TRBJ2-3, with D unclear. The CDR3 is 12 residues long. Looked up from germline, CDR1 is SGHTA and CDR2 is FQGTGA. The V end was cut by 5 bases, the J end by 8 bases, with 11 bases between. CDR3 protein: CASSTTFGTQYF. The DNA of the CDR3 is TGTGCCAGCAGCACGACATTCGGTACGCAGTATTTT.

The J gene is TRBJ2-1, the V gene TRBV9; no firm D call. The ends were cut back, 3 bases at V and 0 bases at J, with 10 bases in the middle. The CDR3 has 15 amino acids. CDR1 is SGDLS and CDR2 is YYNGEE in the germline V gene. CDR3 in amino acids: CASSAGASSYNEQFF. DNA for the CDR3: TGTGCCAGCAGCGCTGGAGCCAGCTCCTACAATGAGCAGTTCTTC.

The chain is built from TRBV5-1 and TRBJ1-1, with D maybe TRBD1 (6 bases). This CDR3 is 15 amino acids long. V was shortened by 3 bases and J by 2 bases, with 14 bases between the two germline ends. Germline assignment: CDR1 SGHRS and CDR2 YFSETQ. For the CDR3, the DNA is TGCGCCAGCAGCTCTTCAGGGGACCTCAACACTGAAGCTTTCTTT. This gives the protein CASSSSGDLNTEAFF.

The chain joins TRBV4-3 to TRBJ2-7; 7 bases are a match to TRBD2. The CDR3 has 15 residues. The J segment lost 2 bases and the V segment lost 1 base, leaving 5 bases of the junction unmatched. Germline V CDR1 and CDR2: LGHNA, YSLEER. Written as DNA, the CDR3 is TGCGCCAGCAGCCAAGGCCTTGGGGGGGCCTACGAGCAGTACTTC. Residues: CASSQGLGGAYEQYF.

The chain has TRBV20-1 and TRBJ2-5; D is ambiguous. Between the trimmed V and J ends, which lost 7 bases and 5 bases, there was a span of 5 bases. The CDR3 loop spans 9 amino acids. CDR1 DFQATT and CDR2 SNEGSKA come from the germline V gene (reference sequence). CDR3 nucleotides: TGCAGTGGTGAGGAGACCCAGTACTTC. It codes for CSGEETQYF.

The chain joins TRBV6-5 to TRBJ1-2; weak D call: TRBD1 (6 bases). The CDR3 totals 12 residues. The ends were cut back, 1 base at V and 10 bases at J, with 10 bases in the middle. CDR1 and CDR2 from the germline V gene are MNHEY and SVGAGI. As DNA, the CDR3 is TGTGCCAGCAGTTACTGGCAGGGGCCCTACACCTTC. Amino acids: CASSYWQGPYTF.

The chain is built from TRBV7-9 and TRBJ1-1; tentatively, D is TRBD1 (6 bases). The V and J ends lost 5 bases and 1 base respectively, with 8 bases between them. Germline loops: CDR1 SEHNR, CDR2 FQNEAQ (reference sequence). The CDR3 contains 13 residues. The CDR3 bases are TGTGCCAGCAGCAAGACAGGGAACACTGAAGCTTTCTTT. Amino acids: CASSKTGNTEAFF.

The chain joins TRBV6-6 to TRBJ1-1; D remains unclear. Deletions cut 2 bases from V and 3 bases from J, with 7 bases between. The CDR3 sequence is 13 residues long. CDR1 is MNHNY, CDR2 SVGAGI, per germline (reference sequence). Here the CDR3 DNA reads TGTGCCAGCAGTTACGCGGTGTACACTGAAGCTTTCTTT. This gives the protein CASSYAVYTEAFF.

The chain couples TRBV4-1 to TRBJ2-1; 8 nucleotides match TRBD2. Germline trimming cut 3 bases from V and 7 bases from J; bases unmatched to any gene: 5. This CDR3 contains 14 residues. Germline CDR1 and CDR2: MGHRA and YSYEKL. The CDR3 coding sequence is TGCGCCAGCAGCCATGAGGGACTAGTTAATGAGCAGTTCTTC. Protein: CASSHEGLVNEQFF.

This clone was picked up one time. The chain links TRBV4-2 to TRBJ2-7; 9 nucleotides align to TRBD2. The CDR3 has 15 amino acids. J was trimmed by 3 bases and V by 1 base; bases with no gene match: 4. Germline lookup yields CDR1 LGHNA and CDR2 YNFKEQ. CDR3 protein: CASSQGREGYYEQYF. DNA of the CDR3: TGTGCCAGCAGCCAAGGGCGGGAGGGATACTACGAGCAGTACTTC.

The chain employs TRBV25-1 and TRBJ2-6; 7 bases match TRBD1. The J segment lost 0 bases and the V segment lost 2 bases, leaving 4 bases of the junction unmatched. Germline CDR1 is MGHDK and CDR2 is SYGVNS. The CDR3 is 17 residues long. This CDR3 reads CASSETGALSGANVLTF. Here the CDR3 DNA reads TGTGCCAGCAGTGAAACAGGGGCACTCTCTGGGGCCAACGTCCTGACTTTC. The full variable domain, in which reference TRBV25-1 and TRBJ2-6 provide the parts outside the CDR3, is EADIYQTPRYLVIGTGKKITLECSQTMGHDKMYWYQQDPGMELHLIHYSYGVNSTEKGDLSSESTVSRIRTEHFPLTLESARPSHTSQYLCASSETGALSGANVLTFGAGSRLTVL.

This chain's CDR3 is CATTDSPSNEKLFF. In nucleotides, the CDR3 is TGTGCCACCACGGACAGCCCTTCAAATGAAAAACTGTTTTTT. V gene TRBV6-5 combines with J gene TRBJ1-4; D perhaps matches TRBD1 (6 bases). CDR1 is MNHEY, CDR2 SVGAGI, per germline. The CDR3 runs to 14 residues. V was pared by 10 bases and J by 5 bases, with 17 bases between.

J is TRBJ1-2 and V is TRBV6-1, with 9 nucleotides matching TRBD1. CDR3 size: 14 residues. With 2 bases clipped from V and 6 bases from J, the junction kept 4 bases outside the gene matches. From germline, CDR1 is MNHNS and CDR2 SASEGT. CDR3: CASSEWDRDHGYTF. The CDR3 region has the DNA TGTGCCAGCAGTGAATGGGACAGGGACCATGGCTACACCTTC.

The chain links TRBV5-6 to TRBJ2-2; a possible D gene is TRBD2 (5 bases). Germline V gene lookup returns CDR1 SGHDT and CDR2 YYEEEE. Trimming cost V 6 bases and J 6 bases, with 12 bases left between them. The CDR3 covers 13 residues. In nucleotides, the CDR3 is TGTGCCAGCAAAAGGGAGTTTGCCGGGGAGCTGTTTTTT. It is translated as CASKREFAGELFF.

This clone showed up just once. The V gene is TRBV7-3, the J gene TRBJ2-1, with TRBD2 matching 10 bases. CDR3 length: 17 amino acids. Trimming removed 4 bases from V and 5 bases from J; junction bases left unmatched: 11. Looked up from germline, CDR1 is SGHTA and CDR2 is FQGTGA. This CDR3 is CASSSFASGRVDNEQFF. The CDR3 DNA sequence: TGTGCCAGCAGCTCCTTCGCTAGCGGGAGAGTGGACAATGAGCAGTTCTTC.

In this sample, this clone turned up once. The rearrangement uses TRBV5-4 and TRBJ2-7, with TRBD1 matching over 10 bases. This CDR3 is built from 14 residues. Unmatched junction bases numbered 5, after V lost 2 bases and J lost 6 bases. In germline, CDR1 is SGHNT, CDR2 YYREEE (reference sequence). The CDR3 DNA reads TGTGCCAGCAGCTTAGGACAGGGGGACCGCGAGCAGTACTTC. Amino acids: CASSLGQGDREQYF.